These 14 T cell receptor beta chains originate from one sample sequenced in a study of blood T cell repertoires in COVID-19. Measured with immunoSEQ multiplex PCR; TCRdb has only the in-frame clones, and not every one. The data contain more than 95,000 clones, more than 65% of them seen just once; the ten biggest clones take up roughly 25%. The sequencing input was peripheral blood. The receptors stem from a human donor in a cohort sampled during active COVID-19.

This clone was detected only a few times. The chain employs TRBV6-1 and TRBJ1-2; a possible D gene is TRBD1 (6 bases). Germline CDR1 and CDR2: MNHNS and SASEGT. This CDR3 is built from 13 residues. Trimming shortened V by 0 bases and J by 10 bases, and 12 bases separated the two germline ends. CDR3 amino acids: CASSEARQGFYTF. CDR3 nucleotide sequence: TGTGCCAGCAGTGAAGCAAGGCAGGGGTTCTACACCTTC.

The chain links TRBV7-6 to TRBJ2-1; a possible D gene is TRBD1 (6 bases). This CDR3 has 16 amino acids. From germline, CDR1 is SGHVS and CDR2 FNYEAQ. Trimming left V 4 bases short and J 6 bases short, with 19 bases between. The CDR3, as DNA: TGTGCCAGCAGCTACCCGCTGGCAGGGGACATCAATGAGCAGTTCTTC. This codes for CASSYPLAGDINEQFF.

The gene calls are TRBV2 and TRBJ1-1, with D tentatively TRBD1 (5 bases). V lost 5 bases and J 1 base, leaving 14 bases between the germline ends. The CDR3 has 15 amino acids. Germline V gene data show CDR1 as SNHLY and CDR2 as FYNNEI. The DNA of the CDR3 is TGTGCCAGCAGTTTTCAGGGAATTGCGAACACTGAAGCTTTCTTT. Its protein product is CASSFQGIANTEAFF.

The V and J genes are TRBV10-3 and TRBJ2-1; D possibly corresponds to TRBD2 (6 bases). The CDR3 length is 13 residues. V was shortened by 6 bases and J by 4 bases, with 10 bases between the two germline ends. Germline values: CDR1 ENHRY, CDR2 SYGVKD. The CDR3 reads CAIRGGTYNEQFF. CDR3 DNA sequence: TGTGCCATCAGGGGCGGGACGTACAATGAGCAGTTCTTC.

The CDR3 protein is CASSPLAGDTQYF. CDR3 DNA: TGTGCCAGTAGTCCACTAGCGGGAGATACGCAGTATTTT. V usage is TRBV19 and J usage is TRBJ2-3; 9 bases are a match to TRBD2. Germline V gives CDR1 LNHDA, CDR2 SQIVND (reference sequence). The trim removed 5 bases at V and 5 bases at J, leaving 2 bases unmatched. The CDR3 loop spans 13 amino acids.

The rearrangement links TRBV28 to TRBJ2-3, with 10 bases lining up with TRBD1. V lost 1 base, J lost 0 bases, and 10 bases stayed unmatched. CDR3 length equals 19 residues. Germline CDR1 and CDR2: MDHEN and SYDVKM. For the CDR3, the DNA is TGTGCCAGCAGTTTATTACCCGGGACAGGGGATCAAAGCACAGATACGCAGTATTTT. It translates to CASSLLPGTGDQSTDTQYF.

This clone was observed a few times. The gene calls are TRBV11-3 and TRBJ2-1, with TRBD2 as a possible D gene (5 bases). The germline V and J ends were trimmed by 2 bases and 1 base, with 9 bases remaining between them. Germline V lookup: CDR1 SGHNT, CDR2 YENEEA. CDR3 length: 15 amino acids. The CDR3 nucleotides read TGTGCCAGCAGCTTAAGACGGGGATCCTACAATGAGCAGTTCTTC. It specifies CASSLRRGSYNEQFF.

CDR3 DNA: TGTGCCAGCAGTTCTCACAGGGTGGTCACTGAAGCTTTCTTT. Protein sequence: CASSSHRVVTEAFF. V usage is TRBV6-5 and J usage is TRBJ1-1; the D gene is possibly TRBD1 (6 bases). Germline assignment: CDR1 MNHEY and CDR2 SVGAGI. The CDR3 is 14 amino acids. V lost 4 bases and J lost 4, with 13 bases in between.

The chain carries TRBV15 and TRBJ2-5, with TRBD1 matching 8 bases. With 1 base clipped from V and 0 bases from J, the junction kept 7 bases outside the gene matches. CDR3 length: 17 amino acids. Germline V gene data show CDR1 as LNHNV and CDR2 as YYDKDF (reference sequence). The CDR3 protein is CATSRARQGTYQETQYF. For the CDR3, the DNA is TGTGCCACCAGCAGAGCACGACAGGGGACCTACCAAGAGACCCAGTACTTC.

The chain links TRBV5-5 to TRBJ1-4, with D possibly TRBD1 on 5 matching bases. The CDR3 is 14 amino acids. Trimming removed 1 base from V and 3 bases from J, with 7 bases in between. Germline V gives CDR1 SGHKS, CDR2 YYEKEE (reference sequence). CDR3 sequence: CASSLWGANEKLFF. Written as DNA, the CDR3 is TGTGCCAGCAGCTTGTGGGGGGCTAATGAAAAACTGTTTTTT.

The V gene is TRBV6-5, the J gene TRBJ1-2; 9 bases map to TRBD1. In germline, CDR1 is MNHEY, CDR2 SVGAGI. With 1 base clipped from V and 5 bases from J, the junction kept 8 bases outside the gene matches. This CDR3 is built from 16 residues. The CDR3 DNA reads TGTGCCAGCAGTTACTTCTCCGGGACAGGGTATTATGGCTACACCTTC. Its protein product is CASSYFSGTGYYGYTF.

The V gene is TRBV15, the J gene TRBJ1-1; tentatively, D is TRBD1 (5 bases). With 9 bases removed from V and 0 bases from J, the gap between germline ends came to 23 bases. Looked up from germline, CDR1 is LNHNV and CDR2 is YYDKDF (reference sequence). This CDR3 has 17 amino acids. CDR3 sequence reads: CATTRGTRFALNTEAFF. CDR3 DNA sequence: TGTGCCACAACCCGGGGGACCCGCTTCGCTTTGAACACTGAAGCTTTCTTT.

This clone was detected only a few times. The chain uses TRBV25-1 and TRBJ1-1, with D hard to call. The germline CDR1 and CDR2 sequences are MGHDK and SYGVNS. There are 13 residues in the CDR3. V lost 6 bases and J 0 bases, leaving 8 bases between the germline ends. CDR3 sequence reads: CASRYRMNTEAFF. The CDR3 bases are TGTGCCAGCAGATACAGAATGAACACTGAAGCTTTCTTT. The whole variable domain, filled in from reference TRBV25-1 and TRBJ1-1, reads EADIYQTPRYLVIGTGKKITLECSQTMGHDKMYWYQQDPGMELHLIHYSYGVNSTEKGDLSSESTVSRIRTEHFPLTLESARPSHTSQYLCASRYRMNTEAFFGQGTRLTVV.

This clone was picked up one time. The genes are TRBV6-2 or TRBV6-3 and TRBJ2-5; D possibly corresponds to TRBD1 (6 bases). The ends were cut back, 4 bases at V and 6 bases at J, with 27 bases in the middle. Germline assignment: CDR1 MNHEY and CDR2 SVGEGT. The CDR3 covers 18 residues. CDR3 DNA sequence: TGTGCCAGCAGTTCCCTCCGACGCACGGGGCAGGGGACACAGACCCAGTACTTC. The encoded protein is CASSSLRRTGQGTQTQYF.